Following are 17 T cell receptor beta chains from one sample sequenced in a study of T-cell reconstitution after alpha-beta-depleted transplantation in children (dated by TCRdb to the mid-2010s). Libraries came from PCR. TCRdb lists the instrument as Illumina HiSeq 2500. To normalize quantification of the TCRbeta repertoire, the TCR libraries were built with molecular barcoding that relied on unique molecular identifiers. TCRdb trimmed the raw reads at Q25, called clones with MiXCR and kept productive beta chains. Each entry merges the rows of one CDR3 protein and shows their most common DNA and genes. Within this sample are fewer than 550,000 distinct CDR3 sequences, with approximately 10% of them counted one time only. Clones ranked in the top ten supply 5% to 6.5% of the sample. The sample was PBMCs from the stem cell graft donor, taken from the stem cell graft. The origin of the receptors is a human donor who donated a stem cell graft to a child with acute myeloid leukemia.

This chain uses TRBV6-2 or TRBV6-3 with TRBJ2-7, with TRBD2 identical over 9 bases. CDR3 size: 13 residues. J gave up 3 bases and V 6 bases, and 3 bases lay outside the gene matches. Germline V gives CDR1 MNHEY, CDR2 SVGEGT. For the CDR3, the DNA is TGTGCCAGCAGGATTAGCGGGAGCTACGAGCAGTACTTC. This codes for CASRISGSYEQYF.

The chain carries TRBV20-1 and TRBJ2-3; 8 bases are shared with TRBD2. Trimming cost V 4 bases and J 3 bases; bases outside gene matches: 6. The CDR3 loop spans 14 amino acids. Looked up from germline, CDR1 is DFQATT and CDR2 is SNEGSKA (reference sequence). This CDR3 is CSANGGLETDTQYF. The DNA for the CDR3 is TGCAGTGCTAACGGGGGACTAGAGACAGATACGCAGTATTTT.

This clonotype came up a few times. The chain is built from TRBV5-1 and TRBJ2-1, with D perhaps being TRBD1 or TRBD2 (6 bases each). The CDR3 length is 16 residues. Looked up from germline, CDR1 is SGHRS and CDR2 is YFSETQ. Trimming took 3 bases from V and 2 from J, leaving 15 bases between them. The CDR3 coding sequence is TGCGCCAGCAGCTGGGGGGCCGGGGGAACCTACAATGAGCAGTTCTTC. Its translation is CASSWGAGGTYNEQFF.

As DNA, the CDR3 is TGCAGTGCTAGAGACCCGGGAGCTGGTGCCGGGGAGCTGTTTTTT. This sequence encodes CSARDPGAGAGELFF. V and J are TRBV20-1 and TRBJ2-2; D possibly corresponds to TRBD2 (6 bases). The length of the CDR3 is 15 residues. Trimming took off 0 bases at V and 6 bases at J, with 14 bases between the two ends. Germline V lookup: CDR1 DFQATT, CDR2 SNEGSKA (reference sequence).

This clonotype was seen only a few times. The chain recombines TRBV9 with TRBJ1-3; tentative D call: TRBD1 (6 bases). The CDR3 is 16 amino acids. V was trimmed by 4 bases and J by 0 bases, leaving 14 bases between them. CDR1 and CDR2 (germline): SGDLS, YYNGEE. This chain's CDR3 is CASSPGQRTSGNTIYF. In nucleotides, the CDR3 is TGTGCCAGCAGCCCGGGACAACGCACCTCTGGAAACACCATATATTTT.

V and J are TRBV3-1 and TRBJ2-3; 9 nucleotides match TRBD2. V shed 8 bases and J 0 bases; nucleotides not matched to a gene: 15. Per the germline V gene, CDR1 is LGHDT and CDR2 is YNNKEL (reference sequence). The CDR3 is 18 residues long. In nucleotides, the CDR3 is TGTGCCAGCTGTTTCGAACAAGGAGCGGGGGGAAGCACAGATACGCAGTATTTT. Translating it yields CASCFEQGAGGSTDTQYF.

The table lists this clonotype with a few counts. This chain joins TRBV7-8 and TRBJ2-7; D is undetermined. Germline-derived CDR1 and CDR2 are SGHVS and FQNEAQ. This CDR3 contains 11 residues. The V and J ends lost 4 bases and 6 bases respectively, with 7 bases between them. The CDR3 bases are TGTGCCAGCAGCTCCCTGCGCGAGCAGTACTTC. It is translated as CASSSLREQYF.

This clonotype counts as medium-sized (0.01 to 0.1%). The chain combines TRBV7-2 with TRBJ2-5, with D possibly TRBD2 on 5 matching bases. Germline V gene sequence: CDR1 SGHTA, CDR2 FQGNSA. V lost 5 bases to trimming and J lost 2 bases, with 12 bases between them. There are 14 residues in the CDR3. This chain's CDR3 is CASSPRLTQETQYF. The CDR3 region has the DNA TGTGCCAGCAGCCCTAGACTAACGCAAGAGACCCAGTACTTC. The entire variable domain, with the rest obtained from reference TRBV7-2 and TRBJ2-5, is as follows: GAGVSQSPSNKVTEKGKDVELRCDPISGHTALYWYRQSLGQGLEFLIYFQGNSAPDKSGLPSDRFSAERTGGSVSTLTIQRTQQEDSAVYLCASSPRLTQETQYFGPGTRLLVL.

CDR3 sequence: CSATQGMVVAFF. The CDR3 DNA reads as TGCAGTGCTACACAGGGGATGGTCGTAGCTTTCTTT. The chain recombines TRBV20-1 with TRBJ1-1, with 7 positions matching TRBD1. Germline assignment: CDR1 DFQATT and CDR2 SNEGSKA (reference sequence). V gave up 4 bases and J gave up 10 bases; unmatched junction bases: 9. CDR3 size: 12 residues.

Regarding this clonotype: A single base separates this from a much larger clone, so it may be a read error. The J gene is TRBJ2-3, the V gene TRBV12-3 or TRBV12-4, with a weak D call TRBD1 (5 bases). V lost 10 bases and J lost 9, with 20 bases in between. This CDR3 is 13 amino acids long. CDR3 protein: CATSTLQDGTQYF. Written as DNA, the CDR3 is TGTGCCACATCGACTTTACAGGATGGAACGCAGTATTTT.

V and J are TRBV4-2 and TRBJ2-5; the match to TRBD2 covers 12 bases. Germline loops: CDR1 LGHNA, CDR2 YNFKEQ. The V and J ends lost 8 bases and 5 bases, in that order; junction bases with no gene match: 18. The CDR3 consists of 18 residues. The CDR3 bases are TGTGCCAGCGGCCGGACCCAACTAGCGGGAGGAAGAGGCGAGACCCAGTACTTC. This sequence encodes CASGRTQLAGGRGETQYF.

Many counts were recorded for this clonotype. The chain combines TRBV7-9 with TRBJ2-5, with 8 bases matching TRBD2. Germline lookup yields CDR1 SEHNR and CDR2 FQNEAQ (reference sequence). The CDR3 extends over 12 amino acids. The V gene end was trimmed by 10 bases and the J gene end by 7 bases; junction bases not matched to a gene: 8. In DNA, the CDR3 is TGTGCCACGCGGGAGGTCCTTGGGACCCAGTACTTC. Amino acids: CATREVLGTQYF.

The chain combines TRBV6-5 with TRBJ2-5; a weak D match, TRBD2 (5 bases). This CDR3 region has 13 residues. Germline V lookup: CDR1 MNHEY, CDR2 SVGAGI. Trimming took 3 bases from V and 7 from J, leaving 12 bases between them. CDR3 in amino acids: CASSYRKEGTQYF. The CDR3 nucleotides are TGTGCCAGCAGTTATCGAAAAGAGGGGACCCAGTACTTC.

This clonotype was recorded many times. The CDR3 DNA sequence: TGTGCCAGCAGTCCGGGGTATAGCGGTAGGAGGGACAATGAGCAGTTCTTC. Residues: CASSPGYSGRRDNEQFF. The chain uses TRBV12-3 or TRBV12-4 and TRBJ2-1, with D possibly TRBD2 on 6 matching bases. V lost 5 bases, J lost 5 bases, and 22 bases lay in between. The CDR3 totals 17 residues.

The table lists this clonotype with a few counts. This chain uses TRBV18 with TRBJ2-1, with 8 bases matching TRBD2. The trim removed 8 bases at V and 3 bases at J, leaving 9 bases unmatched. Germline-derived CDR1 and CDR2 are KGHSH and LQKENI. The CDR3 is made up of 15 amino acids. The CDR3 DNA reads TGTGCCAGCATCGACGGGGGGGGGTTCTACAATGAGCAGTTCTTC. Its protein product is CASIDGGGFYNEQFF.

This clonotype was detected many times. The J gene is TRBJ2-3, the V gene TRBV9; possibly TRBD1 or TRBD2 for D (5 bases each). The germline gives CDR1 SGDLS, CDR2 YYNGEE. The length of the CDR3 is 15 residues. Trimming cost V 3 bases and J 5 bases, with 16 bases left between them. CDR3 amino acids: CASSERGALRDTQYF. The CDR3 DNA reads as TGTGCCAGCAGCGAACGGGGCGCCCTTCGAGATACGCAGTATTTT.

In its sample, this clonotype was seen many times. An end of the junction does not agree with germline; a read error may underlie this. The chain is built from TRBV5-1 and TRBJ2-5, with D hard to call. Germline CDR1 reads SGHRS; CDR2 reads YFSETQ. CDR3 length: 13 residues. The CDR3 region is CASSLVEQETQYF. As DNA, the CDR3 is TGTGCCAGCAGCTTAGTGGAGCAAGAGACCCAGTACTTC.